This T cell receptor (beta chain) appears in the sequencing data of a study of metastatic and nonmetastatic thyroid tumors. General study results and limits: As reported, TCR beta diversity in blood and tumor was significantly higher in malignant thyroid tumors than in benign nodules.

This clone was detected ten times or more. What it binds is not known. In the source study's methods: A papillary thyroid cancer distant-metastasis classifier was built from CDR3 differences across clinicopathological groups. TCRdb ran MiXCR on the PCR reads. These V and J calls derive from TCRdb rather than the authors' analysis. The top ten clones hold 6.9% of a sample with 30,000 to 35,000 clones, roughly a sixth of them seen once. None of the patients had undergone any treatment ahead of thyroid surgery. The sample consisted of blood. The receptor comes from a female donor with papillary thyroid cancer or a benign thyroid nodule (not recorded which). Some clones in this sample may be carry-over from other donors' samples.

This CDR3 is CASSPQPGTGFEKTQYF. The CDR3 DNA is TGTGCCAGCAGCCCTCAGCCTGGGACAGGTTTTGAAAAAACCCAGTACTTC. This chain uses TRBV7-9 with TRBJ2-5, with 8 bases matching TRBD1. With V trimmed by 5 bases and J by 8 bases, 19 bases remained unmatched. The CDR3 totals 17 residues. Per germline, CDR1 SEHNR and CDR2 FQNEAQ (reference sequence).